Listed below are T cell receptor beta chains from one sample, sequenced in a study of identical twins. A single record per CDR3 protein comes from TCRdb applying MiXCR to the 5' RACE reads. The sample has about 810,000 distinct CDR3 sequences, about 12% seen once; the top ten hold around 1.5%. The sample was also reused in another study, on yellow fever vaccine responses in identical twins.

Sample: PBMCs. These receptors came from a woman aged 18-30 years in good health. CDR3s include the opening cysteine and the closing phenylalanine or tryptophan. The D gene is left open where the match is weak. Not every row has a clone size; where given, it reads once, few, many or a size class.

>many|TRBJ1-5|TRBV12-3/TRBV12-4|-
TGTGCCAGCAGTTCGACCAGGGTAGGGAATCAGCCCCAGCATTTT
CASSSTRVGNQPQHF
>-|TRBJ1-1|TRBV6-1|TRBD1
TGTGCCAGCAGAGCGACAGGGGTCACTGAAGCTTTCTTT
CASRATGVTEAFF
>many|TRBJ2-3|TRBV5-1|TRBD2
TGCGCCAGCAGCTTGGTGACTAGCGATGGAGATACGCAGTATTTT
CASSLVTSDGDTQYF
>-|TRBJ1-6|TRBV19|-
TGTGCCAGTAGTCCTTCAACCGGGTGGGATTCACCCCTCCACTTT
CASSPSTGWDSPLHF
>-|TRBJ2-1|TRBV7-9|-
TGTGCCAGCAGCCCCTTCACAACCTCCTACAATGAGCAGTTCTTC
CASSPFTTSYNEQFF
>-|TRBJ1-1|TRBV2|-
TGTGCCAGCAGTGAATATCAGGGCGCCACTGAAGCTTTCTTT
CASSEYQGATEAFF
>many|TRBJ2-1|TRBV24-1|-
TGTGCCACCAGTGAACCAGGGACAAATGAGCAGTTCTTC
CATSEPGTNEQFF
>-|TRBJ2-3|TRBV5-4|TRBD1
TGTGCCAGCAGCTGGGACAGGGGAAGGGTGGATACGCAGTATTTT
CASSWDRGRVDTQYF
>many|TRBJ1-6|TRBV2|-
TGTGCCAGCACGTTTGACAGCTCCTATAATTCACCCCTCCACTTT
CASTFDSSYNSPLHF
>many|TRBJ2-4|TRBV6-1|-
TGTGCCAGCAGTACACAGCGGCTAGCCAAAAACATTCAGTACTTC
CASSTQRLAKNIQYF
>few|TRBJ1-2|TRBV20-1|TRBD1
TGCAGTGCTAGAAGGGGACAGGGCAACTATGGCTACACCTTC
CSARRGQGNYGYTF
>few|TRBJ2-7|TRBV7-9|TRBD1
TGTGCCAGCAGCTCCAGGGAGGGACAGGGGCTCTACGAGCAGTACTTC
CASSSREGQGLYEQYF
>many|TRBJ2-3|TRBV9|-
TGTGCCAGCAGCGTTTACTCCGGGGAACCAGGCTATCCAGATACGCAGTATTTT
CASSVYSGEPGYPDTQYF
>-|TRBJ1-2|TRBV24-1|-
TGTGCCACCAGTGACGGGAGAGGCTACACCTTC
CATSDGRGYTF
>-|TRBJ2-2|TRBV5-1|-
TGCGCCAGCAGCTTGTACGTGGGTCCCGGGGAGCTGTTTTTT
CASSLYVGPGELFF
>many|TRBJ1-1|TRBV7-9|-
TGTGCCAGCAGCTTAGCAGGGATGGGCACTGAAGCTTTCTTT
CASSLAGMGTEAFF
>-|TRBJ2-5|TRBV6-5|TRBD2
TGTGCCAGCAGTAGCGGGGGGGCGAAGACCCAGTACTTC
CASSSGGAKTQYF
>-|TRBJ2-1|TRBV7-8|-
TGTGCCAGCAGCTTAGTGGTGTCTGGGTTTAGCTCCAATGAGCAGTTCTTC
CASSLVVSGFSSNEQFF
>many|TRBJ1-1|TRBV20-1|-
TGCAGTGCGGGACCCCAGGGGTACGAAGCTTTCTTT
CSAGPQGYEAFF
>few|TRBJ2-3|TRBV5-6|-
TGTGCCAGCAGCGTCTTTGGAGGAGGGCCAACAGATACGCAGTATTTT
CASSVFGGGPTDTQYF
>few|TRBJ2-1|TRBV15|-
TGTGCCACCAGCAGGGCGGACAGCCCATCCTACAATGAGCAGTTCTTC
CATSRADSPSYNEQFF
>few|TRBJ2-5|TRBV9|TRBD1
TGTGCCAGCAGCGTAGAGGGCGGGACAGGGTCTCCCGCGACCCAGTACTTC
CASSVEGGTGSPATQYF
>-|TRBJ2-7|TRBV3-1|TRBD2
TGTGCCAGCAGCCATCTAGCGGGAGTGCCGGACGAGCAGTACTTC
CASSHLAGVPDEQYF
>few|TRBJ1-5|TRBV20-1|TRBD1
TGCAGTGCTATGGGACAGGGGCGGCTGCCCCAGCATTTT
CSAMGQGRLPQHF
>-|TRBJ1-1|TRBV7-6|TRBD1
TGTGCCAGCAGCCTTTTGACAGGGAACTTGAACACTGAAGCTTTCTTT
CASSLLTGNLNTEAFF
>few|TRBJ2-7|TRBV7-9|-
TGTGCCAGCAGCTTAGTGCGGGCCCCCTACGAGCAGTACTTC
CASSLVRAPYEQYF